This T cell receptor (beta chain) stems from a study of CXCR3-negative and CXCR3-positive naive CD8 T cells. Across the study: Overall TRB read output was 120 million to 150 million, and each library contained about 1.5 +/- 0.3 million reads.

Researchers prepared the TRB cDNA libraries using 5' RACE with UMI labels. TCRdb re-called the 5' RACE reads and gives one entry per CDR3 protein, without DNA. This sample's table reports under 30,000 distinct CDR3 sequences. Looked up from germline, CDR1 is SQVTM and CDR2 is ANQGSEA. CDR3 length: 15 residues. Overall study results and limits: Memory CD8+ cells showed much lower diversity, while both naive subsets displayed comparably high diversity. CXCR3 levels fell partly with cryopreservation; most assays relied on fresh PBMCs.

For this clonotype: The antigen remains undetermined.

Sequences were obtained from memory CD8+ T cells from blood. The rearrangement uses TRBV29-1 and TRBJ2-7; the D call of TRBD1 rests on TCRdb alone, since no DNA is present to check it. This TCR derives from a human donor in good health. Some clones in this sample may be carry-over from other donors' samples. CDR3 sequence reads: CSVAPPGTGVYEQYF.